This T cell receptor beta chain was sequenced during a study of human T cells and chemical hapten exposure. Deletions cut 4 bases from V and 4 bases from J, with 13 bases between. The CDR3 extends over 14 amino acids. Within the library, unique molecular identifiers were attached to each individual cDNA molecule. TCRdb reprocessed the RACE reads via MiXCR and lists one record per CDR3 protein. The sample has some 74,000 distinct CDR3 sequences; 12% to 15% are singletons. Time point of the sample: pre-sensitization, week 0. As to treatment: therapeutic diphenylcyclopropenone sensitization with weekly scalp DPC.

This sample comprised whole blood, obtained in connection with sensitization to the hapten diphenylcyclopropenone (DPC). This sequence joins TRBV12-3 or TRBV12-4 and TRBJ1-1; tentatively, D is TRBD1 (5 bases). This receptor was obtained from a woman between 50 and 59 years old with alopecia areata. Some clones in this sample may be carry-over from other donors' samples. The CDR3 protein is CASSSTRVGTEAFF. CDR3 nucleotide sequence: TGTGCCAGCAGTTCGACCAGGGTCGGCACTGAAGCTTTCTTT.